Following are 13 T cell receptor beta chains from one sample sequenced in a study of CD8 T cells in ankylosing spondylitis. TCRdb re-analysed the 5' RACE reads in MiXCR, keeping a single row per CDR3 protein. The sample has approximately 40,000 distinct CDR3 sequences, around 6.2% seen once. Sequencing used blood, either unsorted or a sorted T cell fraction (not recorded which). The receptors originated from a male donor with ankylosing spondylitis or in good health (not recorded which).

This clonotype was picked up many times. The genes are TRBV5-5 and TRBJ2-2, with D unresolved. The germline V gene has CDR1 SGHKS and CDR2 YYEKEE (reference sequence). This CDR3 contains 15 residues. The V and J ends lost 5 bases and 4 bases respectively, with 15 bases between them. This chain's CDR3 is CASRMAARTTGELFF. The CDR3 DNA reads TGTGCCAGCAGGATGGCGGCCAGAACCACCGGGGAGCTGTTTTTT.

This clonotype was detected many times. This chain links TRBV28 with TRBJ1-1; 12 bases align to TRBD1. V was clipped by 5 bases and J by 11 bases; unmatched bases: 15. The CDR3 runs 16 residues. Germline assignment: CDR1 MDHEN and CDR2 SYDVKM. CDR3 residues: CASSTNAGTGGQWAFF. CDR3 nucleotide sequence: TGTGCCAGCAGTACCAACGCCGGGACAGGGGGCCAGTGGGCTTTCTTT.

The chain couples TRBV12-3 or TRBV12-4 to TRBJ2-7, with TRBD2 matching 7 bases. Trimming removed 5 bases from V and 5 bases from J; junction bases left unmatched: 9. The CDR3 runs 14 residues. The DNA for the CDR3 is TGTGCCAGCAGTCCCGGGGGAGGGGTCAACGAGCAGTACTTC. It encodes CASSPGGGVNEQYF.

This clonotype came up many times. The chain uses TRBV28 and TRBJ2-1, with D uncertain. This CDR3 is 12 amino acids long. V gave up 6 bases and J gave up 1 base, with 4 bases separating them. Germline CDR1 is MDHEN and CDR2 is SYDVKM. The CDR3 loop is CASSPSYNEQFF. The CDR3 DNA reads TGTGCCAGCAGCCCTTCCTACAATGAGCAGTTCTTC.

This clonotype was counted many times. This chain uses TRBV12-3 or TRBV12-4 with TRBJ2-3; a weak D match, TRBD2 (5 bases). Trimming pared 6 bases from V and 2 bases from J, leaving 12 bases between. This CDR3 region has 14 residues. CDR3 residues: CASRTRDSTDTQYF. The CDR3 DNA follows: TGTGCCAGCAGAACTAGAGACTCCACAGATACGCAGTATTTT.

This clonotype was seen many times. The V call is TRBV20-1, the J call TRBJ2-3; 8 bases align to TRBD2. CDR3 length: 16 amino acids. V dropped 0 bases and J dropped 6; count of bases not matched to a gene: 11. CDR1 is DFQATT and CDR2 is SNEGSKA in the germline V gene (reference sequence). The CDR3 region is CSARDDSGSSPDTQYF. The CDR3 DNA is TGCAGTGCTAGAGATGACAGCGGGAGTTCACCGGATACGCAGTATTTT.

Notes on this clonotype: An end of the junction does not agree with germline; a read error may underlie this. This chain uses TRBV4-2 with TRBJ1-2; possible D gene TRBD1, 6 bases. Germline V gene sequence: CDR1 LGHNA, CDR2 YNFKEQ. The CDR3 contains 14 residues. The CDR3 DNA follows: TGTGCCAGCAGCCCCCAGGGGATCAACTATGACTACACCTTC. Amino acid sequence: CASSPQGINYDYTF.

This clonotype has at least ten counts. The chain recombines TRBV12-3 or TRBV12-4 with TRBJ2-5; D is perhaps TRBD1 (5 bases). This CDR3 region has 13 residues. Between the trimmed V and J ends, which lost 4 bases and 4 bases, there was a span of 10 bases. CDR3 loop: CASSSLGRETQYF. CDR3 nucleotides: TGTGCCAGCAGTTCCCTGGGGCGAGAGACCCAGTACTTC.

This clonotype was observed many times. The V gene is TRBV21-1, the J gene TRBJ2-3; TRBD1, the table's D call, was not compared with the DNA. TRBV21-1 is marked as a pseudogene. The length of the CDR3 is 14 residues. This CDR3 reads CASSLAGITDTQYF. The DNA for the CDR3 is TGTGCCAGCAGTCTGGCAGGGATCACAGATACGCAGTATTTT.

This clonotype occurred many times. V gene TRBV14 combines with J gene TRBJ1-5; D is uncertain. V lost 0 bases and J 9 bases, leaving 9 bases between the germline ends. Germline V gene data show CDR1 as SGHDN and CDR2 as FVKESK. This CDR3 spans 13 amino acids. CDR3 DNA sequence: TGTGCCAGCAGCCAAGATCTTCATGGGCCCCAGCATTTT. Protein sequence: CASSQDLHGPQHF.

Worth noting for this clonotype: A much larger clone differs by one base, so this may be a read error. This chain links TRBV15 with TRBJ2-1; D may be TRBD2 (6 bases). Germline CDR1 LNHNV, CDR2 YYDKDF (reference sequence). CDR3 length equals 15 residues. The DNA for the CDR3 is TGTGCCGCCAGCAGAGATGGGGCTGGAGGGCATGAGCAGTTCTTC. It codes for CAASRDGAGGHEQFF.

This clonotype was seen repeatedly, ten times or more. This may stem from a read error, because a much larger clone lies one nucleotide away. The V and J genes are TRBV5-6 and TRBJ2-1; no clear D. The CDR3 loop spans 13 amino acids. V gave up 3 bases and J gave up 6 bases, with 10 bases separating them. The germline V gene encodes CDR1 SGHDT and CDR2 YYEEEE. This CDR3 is CASSSGRLNEQFF. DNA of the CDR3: TGTGCCAGCAGCTCCGGACGTCTCAATGAGCAGTTCTTC.

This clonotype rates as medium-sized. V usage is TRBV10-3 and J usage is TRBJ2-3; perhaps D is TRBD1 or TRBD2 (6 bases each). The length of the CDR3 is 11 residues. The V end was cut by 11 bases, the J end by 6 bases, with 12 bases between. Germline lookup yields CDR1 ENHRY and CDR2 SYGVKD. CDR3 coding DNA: TGTGCCTCAGGGGAGGCCGATACGCAGTATTTT. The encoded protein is CASGEADTQYF.